The present T cell receptor (beta chain) was sequenced within a study of response to subunit inactivated influenza vaccine. Overall study results and limits: Authors suggested each seasonal influenza vaccination recruits few new T cells.

This clonotype has a count of ten or more. The antigen remains undetermined. TCRdb analysed the RT-PCR reads with MiXCR anew, one entry per CDR3 protein. The table lists a few hundred thousand distinct CDR3 sequences, approximately 10% of them singletons. The input for sequencing was PBMCs from blood, taken 45 days after vaccination. The TCR was taken from a man in his fifties who received an inactivated influenza vaccine.

Here the CDR3 reads CSARAVYKETQYF. The DNA of the CDR3 is TGCAGTGCTAGAGCAGTCTACAAAGAGACCCAGTACTTC. The chain combines TRBV20-1 with TRBJ2-5; D gene unclear. Trimming cost V 1 base and J 3 bases, with 9 bases left between them. CDR1 DFQATT and CDR2 SNEGSKA come from the germline V gene (reference sequence). This CDR3 comprises 13 residues.